Below are 16 T cell receptor beta chains sequenced from a single sample in a study of T cell clones after liver transplantation. Data came from immunoSEQ multiplex PCR; TCRdb stores just in-frame clones and leaves some out. The repertoire holds about 33,000 clones, with around 95% as singletons. The material was CD8+ T cells from blood, obtained 12 months after liver transplant. These receptors were obtained from a human patient who received a liver transplant. The graft donor may have contributed some T cells.

The chain couples TRBV30 to TRBJ2-7; no definite D call. The CDR3 is made up of 13 amino acids. CDR1 and CDR2 from the germline V gene are GTSNPN and SVGIG (reference sequence). The ends were cut back, 6 bases at V and 3 bases at J, with 15 bases in the middle. The CDR3 DNA is TGTGCCTGCCTACCCAGGACGGTCTACGAGCAGTACTTC. Its translation is CACLPRTVYEQYF.

The chain links TRBV29-1 to TRBJ2-1, with a weak D call TRBD1 (5 bases). There are 17 residues in the CDR3. The V gene lost 0 bases and the J gene lost 0 bases, with 15 bases spanning the gap. CDR1 is SQVTM and CDR2 is ANQGSEA in the germline V gene. The CDR3: CSVEDEGVWSSYNEQFF. The CDR3 DNA follows: TGCAGCGTTGAAGATGAAGGGGTATGGAGCTCCTACAATGAGCAGTTCTTC.

This chain connects TRBV6-5 to TRBJ2-1, with 8 bases fitting TRBD2. The germline V gene has CDR1 MNHEY and CDR2 SVGAGI. With V trimmed by 0 bases and J by 4 bases, 5 bases remained unmatched. This CDR3 is built from 16 residues. CDR3 residues: CASSYSLAGIYNEQFF. The CDR3 nucleotides read TGTGCCAGCAGTTACTCTCTAGCGGGTATTTACAATGAGCAGTTCTTC.

The chain uses TRBV9 and TRBJ2-7, with 7 bases fitting TRBD2. V lost 10 bases, J lost 3 bases, and 7 bases stayed unmatched. Per the germline V gene, CDR1 is SGDLS and CDR2 is YYNGEE. The CDR3 contains 12 residues. DNA of the CDR3: TGTGCCTCTGGGACTACGGACTACGAGCAGTACTTC. The encoded protein is CASGTTDYEQYF.

The chain employs TRBV5-5 and TRBJ1-4, with D perhaps matching TRBD1 (5 bases). V was pared by 1 base and J by 3 bases, with 10 bases between. The CDR3 runs to 15 residues. CDR1 SGHKS and CDR2 YYEKEE come from the germline V gene (reference sequence). CDR3 DNA sequence: TGTGCCAGCAGCTTGCCAGGGTCCTCTAATGAAAAACTGTTTTTT. Its protein product is CASSLPGSSNEKLFF.

The rearrangement uses TRBV11-3 and TRBJ1-1; D call uncertain. The CDR3 consists of 18 residues. Per germline, CDR1 SGHNT and CDR2 YENEEA. V was pared by 6 bases and J by 5 bases, with 28 bases between. The CDR3: CASRKVYGLQRRDTEAFF. CDR3 coding DNA: TGTGCCAGCAGAAAGGTTTATGGTCTCCAACGGCGGGATACTGAAGCTTTCTTT.

The sample holds one count of this clone. Mismatch with germline at one junction end may stem from a read error. The V call is TRBV9, the J call TRBJ2-2, with D perhaps TRBD1 or TRBD2 (5 bases each). The CDR3 covers 12 residues. In germline, CDR1 is SGDLS, CDR2 YYNGEE. The CDR3 DNA reads as TGTGCCAGCAGCCAAACCCTTGGGGGGCTGTTTTTT. It encodes CASSQTLGGLFF. Supplemented by reference TRBV9 and TRBJ2-2, the full variable domain reads DSGVTQTPKHLITATGQRVTLRCSPRSGDLSVYWYQQSLDQGLQFLIQYYNGEERAKGNILERFSAQQFPDLHSELNLSSLELGDSALYFCASSQTLGGLFFGEGSRLTVL.

J is TRBJ2-2 and V is TRBV27; D call uncertain. The CDR3 runs 14 residues. The germline V gene has CDR1 MNHEY and CDR2 SMNVEV (reference sequence). Trimming shortened V by 8 bases and J by 4 bases, and 14 bases separated the two germline ends. The CDR3 is CASGPPTSTGELFF. DNA for the CDR3: TGTGCCAGCGGCCCCCCGACATCCACCGGGGAGCTGTTTTTT.

The chain uses TRBV19 and TRBJ1-2; the match to TRBD1 covers 7 bases. V gave up 7 bases and J gave up 10 bases; unmatched junction bases: 18. The germline gives CDR1 LNHDA, CDR2 SQIVND (reference sequence). The CDR3 loop spans 15 amino acids. The CDR3: CASTPDREGFTAYTF. CDR3 sequence (DNA): TGTGCCAGTACTCCCGACAGGGAAGGATTTACAGCCTACACCTTC.

In its sample, this clone was seen once. V is TRBV9 and J is TRBJ2-7, with 10 bases that match TRBD1. CDR1 is SGDLS and CDR2 is YYNGEE in the germline V gene. This CDR3 is built from 16 residues. Unmatched junction bases numbered 7, after V lost 2 bases and J lost 2 bases. The CDR3 loop reads CASSVDVGTGAYEQYF. CDR3 sequence (DNA): TGTGCCAGCAGCGTCGATGTAGGGACAGGGGCCTACGAGCAGTACTTC.

The chain joins TRBV13 to TRBJ2-2; 8 nucleotides line up with TRBD2. Germline V gene sequence: CDR1 PRHDT, CDR2 FYEKMQ (reference sequence). V lost 5 bases and J lost 5; bases outside the gene matches: 7. The CDR3 length is 15 residues. The CDR3 protein is CASSEGLDNTGELFF. CDR3 DNA: TGTGCCAGCAGCGAGGGACTAGATAATACCGGGGAGCTGTTTTTT.

J is TRBJ2-7 and V is TRBV11-2; possibly TRBD2 for D (6 bases). Deletions cut 5 bases from V and 3 bases from J, with 14 bases between. CDR3 length: 14 residues. CDR1 is SGHAT, CDR2 FQNNGV, per germline. DNA for the CDR3: TGTGCCAGCAGCCCAGCGGCTAGCGTCTACGAGCAGTACTTC. Its translation is CASSPAASVYEQYF.

This rearrangement joins TRBV6-5 to TRBJ2-1; a weak D match, TRBD2 (5 bases). V was pared by 6 bases and J by 4 bases, with 16 bases between. Germline V CDR1 and CDR2: MNHEY, SVGAGI. This CDR3 is built from 15 residues. The CDR3 nucleotides are TGTGCCAGCAGCTTGCATGGGAGCGATTACAATGAGCAGTTCTTC. Residues: CASSLHGSDYNEQFF.

The rearrangement uses TRBV4-2 and TRBJ2-3; 8 bases map to TRBD2. CDR3 length equals 19 residues. The ends lost 1 base at V and 2 bases at J; junction bases unmatched: 14. Germline CDR1 LGHNA, CDR2 YNFKEQ. The CDR3 nucleotides read TGTGCCAGCAGCCAAGTGCAATTAGCGGGACGAGATAACACAGATACGCAGTATTTT. It yields the protein CASSQVQLAGRDNTDTQYF.

This clone has only one observation. The gene calls are TRBV2 and TRBJ2-5, with 8 bases matching TRBD2. This CDR3 contains 16 residues. The V gene's germline CDR1 is SNHLY and CDR2 FYNNEI. V lost 1 base, J lost 1 base, and 5 bases stayed unmatched. This CDR3 is CASSEGVAGSQETQYF. Written as DNA, the CDR3 is TGTGCCAGCAGTGAAGGGGTAGCGGGGAGCCAAGAGACCCAGTACTTC. The complete variable domain, with remaining parts taken from reference TRBV2 and TRBJ2-5, reads EPEVTQTPSHQVTQMGQEVILRCVPISNHLYFYWYRQILGQKVEFLVSFYNNEISEKSEIFDDQFSVERPDGSNFTLKIRSTKLEDSAMYFCASSEGVAGSQETQYFGPGTRLLVL.

The genes are TRBV28 and TRBJ2-1; D call uncertain. This CDR3 comprises 17 residues. In germline, CDR1 is MDHEN, CDR2 SYDVKM. V lost 2 bases and J 0 bases, leaving 14 bases between the germline ends. CDR3 coding DNA: TGTGCCAGCAGTTTAGTAAGAGGAGATATCTCCTACAATGAGCAGTTCTTC. Its translation is CASSLVRGDISYNEQFF. Supplemented by reference TRBV28 and TRBJ2-1, the full variable domain reads DVKVTQSSRYLVKRTGEKVFLECVQDMDHENMFWYRQDPGLGLRLIYFSYDVKMKEKGDIPEGYSVSREKKERFSLILESASTNQTSMYLCASSLVRGDISYNEQFFGPGTRLTVL.